The T cell receptor (beta chain) described here comes from a study of blood T cell repertoires in COVID-19. Generated by immunoSEQ multiplex PCR, the TCRdb table keeps only in-frame clones and is missing some. The sample records a few hundred thousand clones, 84% being singletons. The CDR3 runs 12 residues. The V and J ends lost 10 bases and 0 bases respectively, with 8 bases between them. Germline lookup yields CDR1 ENHRY and CDR2 SYGVKD. The TCR sequence derives from a person aged 65-85 years with COVID-19, enrolled during active disease. The V gene is TRBV10-3, the J gene TRBJ2-3; perhaps TRBD1 as D (6 bases). The source material was peripheral blood. Here the CDR3 reads CANGQSTDTQYF. The CDR3 DNA sequence: TGTGCCAACGGACAGAGCACAGATACGCAGTATTTT.